Listed below are T cell receptor beta chains from one sample, sequenced in a study of Ad26.COV2.S vaccination and SARS-CoV-2 variants. Data came from immunoSEQ multiplex PCR; TCRdb stores just in-frame clones and leaves some out. The profile covers 410,000 or so clones, with more than 80% appearing a single time and 12% taken by the ten largest. The sequencing used peripheral blood, collected in a trial of Ad26.COV2.S vaccine versus placebo. The receptors derive from a person between 18 and 60 years old who received the Ad26.COV2.S COVID-19 vaccine or a placebo. The CDR3 runs from the conserved cysteine through the conserved F or W. D genes are given only for firm matches. Only some rows state a clone size, as once, few, many or a class for expanded clones.

TRBJ1-5 | TRBD1 | TRBV24-1 | - | TGTGCCACCAGTGATAACAGGGGTCGGCAGCCCCAGCATTTT | CATSDNRGRQPQHF
TRBJ1-4 | - | TRBV5-1 | - | TGCGCCAGCAGCCGGGACAACGGAATAGAAAAACTGTTTTTT | CASSRDNGIEKLFF
TRBJ1-2 | - | TRBV27 | - | TGTGCCAGCCGCGACCTTTTGTATGGCTACACCTTC | CASRDLLYGYTF
TRBJ2-1 | - | TRBV7-2 | - | TGTGCCAGCAGCTACCTAGGACCCTACAATGAGCAGTTCTTC | CASSYLGPYNEQFF
TRBJ2-3 | - | TRBV9 | - | TGTGCCAGCAGCGTTCAGACGGGGGCTAGCACAGATACGCAGTATTTT | CASSVQTGASTDTQYF
TRBJ2-1 | - | TRBV4-2 | - | TGTGCCAGCAGCCAAGATGGGACGTCGGACAATGAGCAGTTCTTC | CASSQDGTSDNEQFF
TRBJ2-7 | TRBD2 | TRBV5-1 | - | TGCGCCAGCAGCTTGACGGCGGGAGTGGCGAACGAGCAGTACTTC | CASSLTAGVANEQYF
TRBJ1-1 | - | TRBV9 | - | TGTGCCAGCAGCGTAGCGGCAGGGAAGGGATTTACTGAAGCTTTCTTT | CASSVAAGKGFTEAFF
TRBJ1-1 | - | TRBV7-9 | - | TGTGCCAGTAAGAAACAGTCCATGAACACTGAAGCTTTCTTT | CASKKQSMNTEAFF
TRBJ2-1 | - | TRBV28 | - | TGTGCCAGCAGTCCCTGGCGAGGGGACCCTCCCAATGAGCAGTTCTTC | CASSPWRGDPPNEQFF
TRBJ1-6 | TRBD1 | TRBV7-9 | once | TGTGCCAGCAGCTGGACAGGGGAATATAATTCACCCCTCCACTTT | CASSWTGEYNSPLHF
TRBJ2-2 | TRBD1 | TRBV10-3 | - | TGTGCCATCAGTGGCCGGGACAGGGGGACGAACACCGGGGAGCTGTTTTTT | CAISGRDRGTNTGELFF
TRBJ2-7 | - | TRBV7-2 | - | TGTGCCAGCAGGATTTCCTACGAGCAGTACTTC | CASRISYEQYF
TRBJ2-3 | - | TRBV5-1 | - | TGCGCCAGCAGCTCGGGGGTGAGGGAAGGCACAGATACGCAGTATTTT | CASSSGVREGTDTQYF
TRBJ2-3 | TRBD2 | TRBV20-1 | many | TGCAGTGCTAGTTACCAGGGAGGGAGCACAGATACGCAGTATTTT | CSASYQGGSTDTQYF
TRBJ2-7 | - | TRBV6-6 | once | TGTGCCAGCAGTTACTCTGCCGGGGGCGGCTACTACGAGCAGTACTTC | CASSYSAGGGYYEQYF
TRBJ2-7 | TRBD1 | TRBV5-1 | - | TGCGCCAGCAAATTCAATCCGGGACAGGGGTACGAGCAGTACTTC | CASKFNPGQGYEQYF
TRBJ2-7 | - | TRBV7-6 | - | TGTGCCAGCAGCTTAGAAGTCGTTCAGGGAACCTACGAGCAGTACTTC | CASSLEVVQGTYEQYF
TRBJ1-5 | - | TRBV28 | - | TGTGCCAGCAGTTCGTTGGGGAACAAGGGGCCCCAGCATTTT | CASSSLGNKGPQHF
TRBJ2-5 | - | TRBV18 | - | TGTGCCAGCTCACCCCTACCTTTTTCGGTCCAAGAGACCCAGTACTTC | CASSPLPFSVQETQYF
TRBJ2-3 | TRBD2 | TRBV7-2 | - | TGTGCCAGCGGGAAAGCCCTCGGGGGGGGCACAGATACGCAGTATTTT | CASGKALGGGTDTQYF
TRBJ1-1 | - | TRBV9 | - | TGTGCCAGCAGCGCGGGGGTCTCTAGCGCTGAAGCTTTCTTT | CASSAGVSSAEAFF
TRBJ1-6 | TRBD1 | TRBV15 | - | TGTGCCACCAGCAGAGAAAAGGGGGCGGTTAATTCACCCCTCCACTTT | CATSREKGAVNSPLHF
TRBJ1-3 | TRBD1 | TRBV29-1 | - | TGCAGCGTTGACGGGACAGGGTCTGGAAACACCATATATTTT | CSVDGTGSGNTIYF
TRBJ2-1 | - | TRBV11-2 | - | TGTGCCAGCAGCCTCGTAGGGGGAACCCGTGGTAATGAGCAGTTCTTC | CASSLVGGTRGNEQFF
TRBJ2-7 | TRBD2 | TRBV27 | - | TGTGCCAGCAGTCTCCTCCGGGGACTAGCATACGAGCAGTACTTC | CASSLLRGLAYEQYF
TRBJ2-5 | TRBD2 | TRBV9 | - | TGTGCCAGCAGCGTAAGGTCGGCGGGAGCGGTTCAAGAGACCCAGTACTTC | CASSVRSAGAVQETQYF
TRBJ2-7 | - | TRBV7-9 | once | TGTGCCAGCAGCCCCGGACTCAGCTCCTACGAGCAGTACTTC | CASSPGLSSYEQYF
TRBJ2-7 | - | TRBV19 | - | TGTGCCAGTAGTATAATCGGGTTGGTTTTGTCGTGCGAGCAGTACTTC | CASSIIGLVLSCEQYF
TRBJ1-6 | TRBD1 | TRBV6-5 | - | TGTGCCAGCAGAGCAGGACAGGGGGCATCACCCCTCCACTTT | CASRAGQGASPLHF
TRBJ2-1 | - | TRBV29-1 | - | TGCAGCGTTGAGGGGCATTACAATGAGCAGTTCTTC | CSVEGHYNEQFF
TRBJ2-5 | - | TRBV12-2 | - | TGTGCAAGTCGCTTAGCAAATGTGACTAGCGGGAGACAAGAGACCCAGTACTTC | CASRLANVTSGRQETQYF
TRBJ2-7 | - | TRBV7-7 | - | TGTGCTAGCAGCTTAGTCGCAGGTTTTCCCCCGTACGAGCAGTACTTC | CASSLVAGFPPYEQYF
TRBJ1-4 | TRBD1 | TRBV7-9 | - | TGTGCCAGCAGCTTAGAGACAGGGGGCCATGCAACTAATGAAAAACTGTTTTTT | CASSLETGGHATNEKLFF
TRBJ2-7 | TRBD2 | TRBV29-1 | - | TGCAGCGTTGAACTGGGACTAGCGGACTCCTACGAGCAGTACTTC | CSVELGLADSYEQYF
TRBJ2-5 | TRBD1 | TRBV18 | - | TGTGCCAGCTCGACAGGGGAAGCGCAGACCCAGTACTTC | CASSTGEAQTQYF
TRBJ1-6 | - | TRBV28 | - | TGTGCCAGCAGTTTGGTCCAGATGAATTCACCCCTCCACTTT | CASSLVQMNSPLHF
TRBJ2-7 | - | TRBV12-3/TRBV12-4 | once | TGTGCCAGCAGTTTGCGTCTCTCCTACGAGCAGTACTTC | CASSLRLSYEQYF
TRBJ1-5 | - | TRBV6-5 | few | TGTGCCAGCAGCAACAGGGATAGCAATCAGCCCCAGCATTTT | CASSNRDSNQPQHF
TRBJ1-1 | - | TRBV7-2 | few | TGTGCCAGCAGCTCCTACGATGGGGGGAACACTGAAGCTTTCTTT | CASSSYDGGNTEAFF
TRBJ2-1 | - | TRBV6-4 | - | TGTGCCAGCAGTGACTCACCCCTGCCCAGCTCCTACAATGAGCAGTTCTTC | CASSDSPLPSSYNEQFF
TRBJ2-5 | TRBD1 | TRBV10-3 | - | TGTGCCATCAGTGGGGACAGGGGGGGAGGGACCCAGTACTTC | CAISGDRGGGTQYF
TRBJ1-5 | - | TRBV28 | - | TGTGCCAGCAGTCCCAGGACAGCTAATCAGCCCCAGCATTTT | CASSPRTANQPQHF
TRBJ2-7 | - | TRBV4-1 | - | TGCGCCAGCAGCCTCACGCACCAGGGGGGCATCTACGAGCAGTACTTC | CASSLTHQGGIYEQYF
TRBJ2-3 | TRBD1 | TRBV29-1 | - | TGCAGCGTTGATGGGGACAGGGCGACAGATACGCAGTATTTT | CSVDGDRATDTQYF
TRBJ2-7 | - | TRBV7-9 | - | TGTGCCAGCAGCTTATTAGGGGACTCCACCTACGAGCAGTACTTC | CASSLLGDSTYEQYF
TRBJ1-3 | - | TRBV19 | - | TGTGCCAGTAGCCTTTTAGCAGCCTCAGGTCGAAACACCATATATTTT | CASSLLAASGRNTIYF
TRBJ1-5 | - | TRBV27 | - | TGTGCCAGCAGTTTATCCGGGGCAAATAGCAATCAGCCCCAGCATTTT | CASSLSGANSNQPQHF
TRBJ1-5 | - | TRBV6-2/TRBV6-3 | once | TGTGCCAGCAGTTACGGGGGGTTACGGCCCCAGCATTTT | CASSYGGLRPQHF
TRBJ2-5 | TRBD1 | TRBV7-2 | - | TGTGCCAGCAGCTCAAGTGGGACAGATCAAGAGACCCAGTACTTC | CASSSSGTDQETQYF
TRBJ1-1 | TRBD1 | TRBV7-3 | once | TGTGCCAGCAGCTCCGACGGGACAGCCCTTGATCCCATGAACACTGAAGCTTTCTTT | CASSSDGTALDPMNTEAFF
TRBJ2-3 | TRBD1 | TRBV30 | - | TGTGCCTGGAGCGTTGGGACAGGGCCTAGCACAGATACGCAGTATTTT | CAWSVGTGPSTDTQYF
TRBJ1-1 | TRBD1 | TRBV19 | - | TGTGCCAGTCGGGACAGTGAAGCTTTCTTT | CASRDSEAFF
TRBJ2-7 | - | TRBV6-5 | few | TGTGCCAGCAGTTACTCGTCCGGGAGTACCTACGAGCAGTACTTC | CASSYSSGSTYEQYF
TRBJ1-1 | - | TRBV7-2 | - | TGTGCCAGCAGCTTAGCCGGGACCCAAGGGAACTTTCTGAACACTGAAGCTTTCTTT | CASSLAGTQGNFLNTEAFF
TRBJ1-2 | - | TRBV2 | once | TGTGCCAGCAGTGAGGGGGGGGCCAGTGGCTACACCTTC | CASSEGGASGYTF
TRBJ2-7 | - | TRBV3-1/TRBV3-2 | - | TGTGCCAGCAGCCAAGGACCCTTCGAGCAGTACTTC | CASSQGPFEQYF
TRBJ1-2 | TRBD1 | TRBV4-2 | - | TGTGCCAGCAGCCACATATTACAGACAGGGAGCTATGGCTACACCTTC | CASSHILQTGSYGYTF
TRBJ1-6 | TRBD1 | TRBV27 | - | TGTGCCAGCAGAAGGGACAGAACAAATTCACCCCTCCACTTT | CASRRDRTNSPLHF
TRBJ1-1 | - | TRBV11-3 | - | TGTGCCAGCAGCGCGACAGTGAACACTGAAGCTTTCTTT | CASSATVNTEAFF